This T cell receptor beta chain appears in the sequencing data of a study of T-cell reconstitution after alpha-beta-depleted transplantation in children. Whole-study results and caveats: After transplant, high TCRbeta diversity at day 60 in some patients arose from surviving recipient T cells and thymic progenitors. Alpha-beta T cells about two months after transplant reportedly derived from several hundred expanded graft clones.

After removal of 1 base from V and 5 bases from J, the junction contained 4 bases not matched to a gene. Germline V gene data show CDR1 as SQVTM and CDR2 as ANQGSEA. The CDR3 runs to 16 residues. Molecular barcoding with unique molecular identifiers was used for the TCRbeta library. TCRdb itself ran the PCR reads through MiXCR, one entry per CDR3 protein. The sample has some 440,000 distinct CDR3 sequences, roughly 17% seen once. This clonotype was observed a handful of times. The antigen is unknown. The clonotype comes from a boy in the first two years of life who had a stem cell transplant for Wiskott-Aldrich syndrome, so the T cells may come from the graft donor. The V gene is TRBV29-1, the J gene TRBJ2-1; 14 bases are shared with TRBD2. The sequencing here drew on PBMCs, mostly from graft donor cells, taken 360 days after TCRalphabeta/CD19-depleted stem cell transplant. The CDR3: CSVEGLAGGGNNEQFF. CDR3 DNA: TGCAGCGTTGAAGGACTAGCGGGAGGGGGTAACAATGAGCAGTTCTTC.